One and the same sample provided the 5 T cell receptor beta chains below, sequenced in a study of spatial heterogeneity in lung cancer. Time point noted: sample taken at primary tumor resection. Unsorted samples of tumor, nontumor lung or frozen PBMC had their whole RNA sequenced. TCRdb reprocessed the 5' RACE reads via MiXCR and lists one record per CDR3 protein. The data show about 60,000 distinct CDR3 sequences, about 8% seen once. Sequences were derived from PBMCs, sampled at surgery. All receptors come from a female donor with early-stage non-small cell lung cancer.

There are a few counts of this clonotype. The gene calls are TRBV6-2 or TRBV6-3 and TRBJ2-4; maybe TRBD1 (6 bases). This CDR3 has 14 amino acids. V lost 2 bases and J 6 bases, leaving 11 bases between the germline ends. The germline V gene encodes CDR1 MNHEY and CDR2 SVGEGT. The CDR3 is CASSYATGRNIQYF. DNA of the CDR3: TGTGCCAGCAGTTACGCCACAGGGCGAAACATTCAGTACTTC.

This clonotype was counted many times. The chain has TRBV2 and TRBJ2-7, with 7 positions matching TRBD1. CDR1 is SNHLY and CDR2 is FYNNEI in the germline V gene. This CDR3 contains 13 residues. V shed 10 bases, J shed 2 bases, and the junction held 8 bases outside the gene matches. The CDR3 DNA reads TGTGCCACCCACAGGGGACCCACCTACGAGCAGTACGTC. It is translated as CATHRGPTYEQYV.

This clonotype was recorded a few times. The chain joins TRBV5-1 to TRBJ2-3; D is unclear. Trimming cost V 4 bases and J 3 bases, with 15 bases left between them. Germline loops: CDR1 SGHRS, CDR2 YFSETQ. This CDR3 contains 15 residues. This CDR3 reads CASSAQLVQTDTQYF. The CDR3 nucleotides read TGCGCCAGCAGCGCCCAATTAGTTCAGACAGATACGCAGTATTTT.

This clonotype was detected many times. The chain combines TRBV5-1 with TRBJ2-1; D perhaps matches TRBD1 (6 bases). The CDR3 length is 17 residues. Trimming removed 1 base at V and 4 bases at J, with 18 bases between. CDR1 is SGHRS, CDR2 YFSETQ, per germline. CDR3 sequence reads: CASSLLGDTSRYNEQFF. The CDR3 bases are TGCGCCAGCAGCTTGTTAGGGGACACCTCTAGATACAATGAGCAGTTCTTC.

This clonotype was seen at least ten times. The V call is TRBV29-1, the J call TRBJ2-1, with a tentative D call TRBD1 (6 bases). CDR1 is SQVTM and CDR2 is ANQGSEA in the germline V gene. The CDR3 contains 13 residues. Trimming stripped 4 bases from V and 7 bases from J, with 14 bases between. The CDR3 sequence is CSVGGPSRNEQFF. Written as DNA, the CDR3 is TGCAGCGTTGGGGGGCCCTCCCGGAATGAGCAGTTCTTC.